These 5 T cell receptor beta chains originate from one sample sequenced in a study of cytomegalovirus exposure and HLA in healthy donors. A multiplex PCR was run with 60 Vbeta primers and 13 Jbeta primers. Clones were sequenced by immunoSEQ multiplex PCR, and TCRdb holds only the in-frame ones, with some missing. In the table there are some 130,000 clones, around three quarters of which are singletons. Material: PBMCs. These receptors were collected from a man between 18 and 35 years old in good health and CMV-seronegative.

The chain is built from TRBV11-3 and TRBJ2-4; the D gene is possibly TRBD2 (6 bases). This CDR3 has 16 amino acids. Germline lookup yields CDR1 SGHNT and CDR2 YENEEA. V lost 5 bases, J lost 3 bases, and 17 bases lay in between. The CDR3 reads CASSSNRMEGKNIQYF. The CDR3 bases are TGTGCCAGCAGCAGTAATAGGATGGAGGGCAAAAACATTCAGTACTTC.

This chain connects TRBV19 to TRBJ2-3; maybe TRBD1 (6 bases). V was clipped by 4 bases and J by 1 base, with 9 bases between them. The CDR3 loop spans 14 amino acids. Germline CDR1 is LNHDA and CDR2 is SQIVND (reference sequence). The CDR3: CASSTWTGTDTQYF. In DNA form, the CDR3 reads TGTGCCAGTAGTACTTGGACAGGCACAGATACGCAGTATTTT.

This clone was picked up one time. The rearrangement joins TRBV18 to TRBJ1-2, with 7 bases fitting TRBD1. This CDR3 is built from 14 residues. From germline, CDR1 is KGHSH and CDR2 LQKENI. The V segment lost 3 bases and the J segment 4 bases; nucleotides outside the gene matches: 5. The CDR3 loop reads CASSPLTGPYGYTF. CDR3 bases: TGTGCCAGCTCACCCCTGACAGGGCCCTATGGCTACACCTTC.

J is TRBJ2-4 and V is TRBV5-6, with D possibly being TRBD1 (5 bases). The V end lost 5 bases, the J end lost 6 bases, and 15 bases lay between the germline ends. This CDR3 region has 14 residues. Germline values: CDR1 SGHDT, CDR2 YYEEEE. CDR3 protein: CASRKRGDGNIQYF. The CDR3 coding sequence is TGTGCCAGCAGGAAAAGGGGCGACGGAAACATTCAGTACTTC.

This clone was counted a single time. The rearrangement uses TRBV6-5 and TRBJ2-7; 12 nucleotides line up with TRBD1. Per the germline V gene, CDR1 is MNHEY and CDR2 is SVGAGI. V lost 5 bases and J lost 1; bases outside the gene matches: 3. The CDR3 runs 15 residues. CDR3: CASSRDRGPSYEQYF. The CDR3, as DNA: TGTGCCAGCAGTAGGGACAGGGGGCCTTCCTACGAGCAGTACTTC.